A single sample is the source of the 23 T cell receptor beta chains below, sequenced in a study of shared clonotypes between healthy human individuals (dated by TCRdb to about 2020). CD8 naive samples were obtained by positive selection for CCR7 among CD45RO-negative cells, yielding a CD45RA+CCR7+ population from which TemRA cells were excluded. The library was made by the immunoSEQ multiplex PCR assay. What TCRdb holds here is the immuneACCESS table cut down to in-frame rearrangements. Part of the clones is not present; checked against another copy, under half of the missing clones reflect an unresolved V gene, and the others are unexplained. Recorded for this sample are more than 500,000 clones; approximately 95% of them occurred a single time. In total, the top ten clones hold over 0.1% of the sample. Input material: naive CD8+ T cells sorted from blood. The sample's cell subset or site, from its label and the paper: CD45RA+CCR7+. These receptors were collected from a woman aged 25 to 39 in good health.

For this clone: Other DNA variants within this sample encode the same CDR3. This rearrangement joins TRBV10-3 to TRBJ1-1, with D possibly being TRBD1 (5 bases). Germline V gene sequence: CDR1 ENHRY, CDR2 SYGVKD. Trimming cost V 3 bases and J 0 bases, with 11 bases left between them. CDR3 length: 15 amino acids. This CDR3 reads CAISDPGTLNTEAFF. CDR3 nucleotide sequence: TGTGCCATCAGTGATCCCGGGACCCTGAACACTGAAGCTTTCTTT.

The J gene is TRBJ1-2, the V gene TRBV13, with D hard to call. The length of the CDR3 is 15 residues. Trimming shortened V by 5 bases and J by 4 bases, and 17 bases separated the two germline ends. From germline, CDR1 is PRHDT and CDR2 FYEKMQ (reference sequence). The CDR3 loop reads CASSHMGSTTYGYTF. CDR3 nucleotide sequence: TGTGCCAGCAGCCACATGGGGTCAACCACCTATGGCTACACCTTC.

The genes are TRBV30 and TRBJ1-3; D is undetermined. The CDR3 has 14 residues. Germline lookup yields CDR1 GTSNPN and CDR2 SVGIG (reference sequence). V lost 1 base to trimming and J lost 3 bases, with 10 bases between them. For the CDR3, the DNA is TGTGCCTGGAGTGCGGGGAAGCGTGGAAACACCATATATTTT. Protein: CAWSAGKRGNTIYF.

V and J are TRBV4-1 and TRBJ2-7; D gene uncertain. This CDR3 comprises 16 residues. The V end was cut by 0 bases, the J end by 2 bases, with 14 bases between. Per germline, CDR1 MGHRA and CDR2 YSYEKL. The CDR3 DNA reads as TGCGCCAGCAGCCAAGAATATACACAACCCACCTACGAGCAGTACTTC. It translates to CASSQEYTQPTYEQYF.

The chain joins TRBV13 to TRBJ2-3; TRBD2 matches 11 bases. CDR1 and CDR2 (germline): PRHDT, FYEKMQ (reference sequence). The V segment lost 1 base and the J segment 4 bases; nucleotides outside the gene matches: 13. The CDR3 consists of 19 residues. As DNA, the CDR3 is TGTGCCAGCAGCTTAGTTTTCGGGAGAACTAGCGGGAGTGCAGATACGCAGTATTTT. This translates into CASSLVFGRTSGSADTQYF.

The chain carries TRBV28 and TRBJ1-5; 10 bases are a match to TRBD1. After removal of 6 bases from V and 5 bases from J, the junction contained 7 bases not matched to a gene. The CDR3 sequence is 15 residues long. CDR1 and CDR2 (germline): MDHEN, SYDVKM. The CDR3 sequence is CASRWDRGTHQPQHF. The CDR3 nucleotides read TGTGCCAGCAGATGGGACAGGGGCACACATCAGCCCCAGCATTTT.

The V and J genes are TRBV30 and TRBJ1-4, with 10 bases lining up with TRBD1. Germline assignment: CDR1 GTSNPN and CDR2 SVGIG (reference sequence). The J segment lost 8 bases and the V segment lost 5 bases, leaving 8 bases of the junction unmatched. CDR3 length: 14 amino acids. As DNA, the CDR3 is TGTGCCTGGGGCACCGGGACAGGGGAAGAAAAACTGTTTTTT. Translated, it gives CAWGTGTGEEKLFF.

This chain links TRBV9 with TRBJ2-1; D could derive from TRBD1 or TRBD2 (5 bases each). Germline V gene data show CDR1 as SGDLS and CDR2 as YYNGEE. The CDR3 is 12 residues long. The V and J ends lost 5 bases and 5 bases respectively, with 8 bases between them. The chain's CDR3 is CASRGDHNEQFF. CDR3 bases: TGTGCCAGCAGGGGGGACCACAATGAGCAGTTCTTC.

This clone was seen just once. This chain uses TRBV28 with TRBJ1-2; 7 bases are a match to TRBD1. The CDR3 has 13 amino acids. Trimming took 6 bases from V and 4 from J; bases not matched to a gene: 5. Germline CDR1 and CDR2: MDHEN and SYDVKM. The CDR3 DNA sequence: TGTGCCAGCAGGGATGGGACAGTCTATGGCTACACCTTC. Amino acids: CASRDGTVYGYTF.

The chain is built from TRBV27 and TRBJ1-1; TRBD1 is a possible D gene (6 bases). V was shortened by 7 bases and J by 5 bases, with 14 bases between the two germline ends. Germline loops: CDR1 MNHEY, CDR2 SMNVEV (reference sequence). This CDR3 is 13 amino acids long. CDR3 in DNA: TGTGCCAGCATTACTCGAGGGGGGACTGAAGCTTTCTTT. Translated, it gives CASITRGGTEAFF.

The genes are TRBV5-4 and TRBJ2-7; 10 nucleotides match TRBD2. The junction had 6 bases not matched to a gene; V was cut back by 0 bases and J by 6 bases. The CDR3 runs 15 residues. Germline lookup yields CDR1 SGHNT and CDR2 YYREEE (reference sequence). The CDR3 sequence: CASSLGASGSSEQYF. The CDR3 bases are TGTGCCAGCAGCTTGGGGGCTAGCGGGAGTTCCGAGCAGTACTTC.

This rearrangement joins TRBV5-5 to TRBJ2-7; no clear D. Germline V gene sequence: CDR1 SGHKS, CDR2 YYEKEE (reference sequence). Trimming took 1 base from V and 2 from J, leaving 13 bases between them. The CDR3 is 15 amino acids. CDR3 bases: TGTGCCAGCAGCTTGAAATGGGCGGCAGCCTACGAGCAGTACTTC. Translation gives CASSLKWAAAYEQYF.

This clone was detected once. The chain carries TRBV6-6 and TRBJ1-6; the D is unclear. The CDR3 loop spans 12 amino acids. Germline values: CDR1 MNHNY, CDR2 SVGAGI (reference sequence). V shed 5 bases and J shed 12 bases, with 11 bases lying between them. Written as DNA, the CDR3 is TGTGCCAGCAGTCACGCTAGGGAACCCCTCCACTTT. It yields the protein CASSHAREPLHF.

CDR3 in DNA: TGTGCCAGCAGCACGGGACAGGGGAACACCGGGGAGCTGTTTTTT. Protein: CASSTGQGNTGELFF. The rearrangement joins TRBV7-9 to TRBJ2-2, with TRBD1 matching over 9 bases. The CDR3 extends over 15 amino acids. The germline V gene encodes CDR1 SEHNR and CDR2 FQNEAQ (reference sequence). Germline trimming cut 5 bases from V and 1 base from J; bases unmatched to any gene: 2.

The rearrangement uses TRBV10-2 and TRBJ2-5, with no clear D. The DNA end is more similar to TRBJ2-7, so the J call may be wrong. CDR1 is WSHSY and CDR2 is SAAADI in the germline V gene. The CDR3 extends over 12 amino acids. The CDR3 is CASSGNAYEQYF. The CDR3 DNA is TGCGCCAGCAGTGGAAATGCCTACGAGCAGTACTTC.

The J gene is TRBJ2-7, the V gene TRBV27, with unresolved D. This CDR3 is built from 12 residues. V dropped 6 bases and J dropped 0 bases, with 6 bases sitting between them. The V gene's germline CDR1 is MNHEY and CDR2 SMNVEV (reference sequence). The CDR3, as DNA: TGTGCCAGCAGCACGTTCTCCTACGAGCAGTACTTC. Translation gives CASSTFSYEQYF.

DNA of the CDR3: TGTGCCAGCAGTGTGGCTAGCGGGATCTACGAGCAGTACTTC. Protein sequence: CASSVASGIYEQYF. The chain carries TRBV2 and TRBJ2-7, with 9 positions matching TRBD2. The CDR3 consists of 14 residues. From germline, CDR1 is SNHLY and CDR2 FYNNEI. The V segment lost 4 bases and the J segment 3 bases; nucleotides outside the gene matches: 4.

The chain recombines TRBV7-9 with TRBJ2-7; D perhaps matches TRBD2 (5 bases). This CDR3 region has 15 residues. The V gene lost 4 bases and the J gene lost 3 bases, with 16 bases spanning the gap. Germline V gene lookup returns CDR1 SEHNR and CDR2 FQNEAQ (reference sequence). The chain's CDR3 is CASSSDVTSYYEQYF. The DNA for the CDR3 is TGTGCCAGCAGCTCTGACGTTACTAGTTACTACGAGCAGTACTTC.

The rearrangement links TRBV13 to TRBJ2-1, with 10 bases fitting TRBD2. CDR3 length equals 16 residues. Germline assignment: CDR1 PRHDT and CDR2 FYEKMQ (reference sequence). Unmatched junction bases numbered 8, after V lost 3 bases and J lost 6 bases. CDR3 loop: CASSFSGTSAGNEQFF. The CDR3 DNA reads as TGTGCCAGCAGCTTTTCCGGGACTAGCGCAGGCAATGAGCAGTTCTTC.

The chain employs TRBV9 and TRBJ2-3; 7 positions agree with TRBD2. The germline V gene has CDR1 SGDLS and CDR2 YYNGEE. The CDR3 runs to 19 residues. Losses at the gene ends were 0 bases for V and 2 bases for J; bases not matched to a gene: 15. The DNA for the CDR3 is TGTGCCAGCAGCGTAGAATGGAGCGGGACCGGCCGAGCCACAGATACGCAGTATTTT. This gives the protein CASSVEWSGTGRATDTQYF.

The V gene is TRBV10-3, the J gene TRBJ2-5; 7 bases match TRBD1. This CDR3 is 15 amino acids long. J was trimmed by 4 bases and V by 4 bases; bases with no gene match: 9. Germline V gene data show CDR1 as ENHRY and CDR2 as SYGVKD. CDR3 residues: CAISGQGGRGETQYF. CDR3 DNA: TGTGCCATCAGTGGGCAAGGGGGCCGCGGAGAGACCCAGTACTTC.

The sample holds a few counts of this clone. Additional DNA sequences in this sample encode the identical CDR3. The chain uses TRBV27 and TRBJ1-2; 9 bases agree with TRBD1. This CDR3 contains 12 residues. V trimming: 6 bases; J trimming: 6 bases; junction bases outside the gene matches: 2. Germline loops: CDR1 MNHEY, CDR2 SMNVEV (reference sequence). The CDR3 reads CASRTGGNGYTF. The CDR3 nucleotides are TGTGCCAGCAGGACAGGGGGAAATGGCTACACCTTC.

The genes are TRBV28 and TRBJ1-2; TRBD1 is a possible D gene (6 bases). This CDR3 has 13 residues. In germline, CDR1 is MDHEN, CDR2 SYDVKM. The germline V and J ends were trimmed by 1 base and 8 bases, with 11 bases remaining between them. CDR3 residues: CASSLYRASGYTF. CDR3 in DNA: TGTGCCAGCAGTTTATACAGGGCTTCGGGCTACACCTTC.